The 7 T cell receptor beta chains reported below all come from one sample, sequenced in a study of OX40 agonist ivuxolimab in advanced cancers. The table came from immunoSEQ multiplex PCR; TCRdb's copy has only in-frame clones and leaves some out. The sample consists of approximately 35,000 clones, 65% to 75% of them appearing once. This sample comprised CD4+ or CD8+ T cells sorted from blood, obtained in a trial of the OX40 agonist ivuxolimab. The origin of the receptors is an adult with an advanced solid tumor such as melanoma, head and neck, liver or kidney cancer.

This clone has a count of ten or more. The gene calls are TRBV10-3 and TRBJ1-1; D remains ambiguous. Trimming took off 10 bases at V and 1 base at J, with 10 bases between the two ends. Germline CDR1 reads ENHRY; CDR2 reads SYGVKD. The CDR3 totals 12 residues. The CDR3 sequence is CATLAGNTEAFF. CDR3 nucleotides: TGTGCCACTCTAGCAGGGAACACTGAAGCTTTCTTT.

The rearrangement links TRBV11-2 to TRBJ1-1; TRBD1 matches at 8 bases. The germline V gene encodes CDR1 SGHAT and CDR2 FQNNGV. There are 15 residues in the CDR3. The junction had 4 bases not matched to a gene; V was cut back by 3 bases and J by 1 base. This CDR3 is CASSFSQGANTEAFF. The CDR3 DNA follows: TGTGCCAGCAGCTTCAGTCAGGGGGCGAACACTGAAGCTTTCTTT. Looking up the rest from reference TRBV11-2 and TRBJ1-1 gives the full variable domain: EAGVAQSPRYKIIEKRQSVAFWCNPISGHATLYWYQQILGQGPKLLIQFQNNGVVDDSQLPKDRFSAERLKGVDSTLKIQPAKLEDSAVYLCASSFSQGANTEAFFGQGTRLTVV.

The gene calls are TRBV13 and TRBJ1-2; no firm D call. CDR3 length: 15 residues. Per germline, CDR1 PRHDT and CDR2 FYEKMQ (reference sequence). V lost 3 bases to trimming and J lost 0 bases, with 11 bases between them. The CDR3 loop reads CASSFSRAANYGYTF. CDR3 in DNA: TGTGCCAGCAGCTTTTCCCGTGCCGCTAACTATGGCTACACCTTC. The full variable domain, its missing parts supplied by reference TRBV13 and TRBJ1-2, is AAGVIQSPRHLIKEKRETATLKCYPIPRHDTVYWYQQGPGQDPQFLISFYEKMQSDKGSIPDRFSAQQFSDYHSELNMSSLELGDSALYFCASSFSRAANYGYTFGSGTRLTVV.

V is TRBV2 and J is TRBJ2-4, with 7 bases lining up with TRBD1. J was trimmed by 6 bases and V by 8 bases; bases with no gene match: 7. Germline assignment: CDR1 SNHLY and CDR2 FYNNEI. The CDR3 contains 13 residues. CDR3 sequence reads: CASRATGSNIQYF. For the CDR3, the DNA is TGTGCCAGCCGGGCGACAGGGTCAAACATTCAGTACTTC. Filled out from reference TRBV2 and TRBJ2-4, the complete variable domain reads EPEVTQTPSHQVTQMGQEVILRCVPISNHLYFYWYRQILGQKVEFLVSFYNNEISEKSEIFDDQFSVERPDGSNFTLKIRSTKLEDSAMYFCASRATGSNIQYFGAGTRLSVL.

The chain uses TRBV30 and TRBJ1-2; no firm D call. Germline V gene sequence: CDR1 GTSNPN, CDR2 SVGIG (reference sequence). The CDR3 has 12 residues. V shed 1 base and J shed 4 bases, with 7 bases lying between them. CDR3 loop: CAWSADVYGYTF. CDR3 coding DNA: TGTGCCTGGAGTGCGGACGTCTATGGCTACACCTTC.

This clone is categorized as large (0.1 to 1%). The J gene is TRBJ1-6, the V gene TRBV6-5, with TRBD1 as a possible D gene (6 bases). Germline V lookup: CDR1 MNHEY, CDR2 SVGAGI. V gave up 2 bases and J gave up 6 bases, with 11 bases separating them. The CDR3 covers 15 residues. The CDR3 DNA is TGTGCCAGCAGTTACGGGGGGGCGCTTAATTCACCCCTCCACTTT. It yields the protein CASSYGGALNSPLHF.

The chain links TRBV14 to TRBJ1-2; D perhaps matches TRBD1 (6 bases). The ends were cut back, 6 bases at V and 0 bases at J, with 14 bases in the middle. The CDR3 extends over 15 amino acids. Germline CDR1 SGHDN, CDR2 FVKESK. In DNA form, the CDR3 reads TGTGCCAGCAGTCCGGGGGCCTCAGCTAACTATGGCTACACCTTC. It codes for CASSPGASANYGYTF.